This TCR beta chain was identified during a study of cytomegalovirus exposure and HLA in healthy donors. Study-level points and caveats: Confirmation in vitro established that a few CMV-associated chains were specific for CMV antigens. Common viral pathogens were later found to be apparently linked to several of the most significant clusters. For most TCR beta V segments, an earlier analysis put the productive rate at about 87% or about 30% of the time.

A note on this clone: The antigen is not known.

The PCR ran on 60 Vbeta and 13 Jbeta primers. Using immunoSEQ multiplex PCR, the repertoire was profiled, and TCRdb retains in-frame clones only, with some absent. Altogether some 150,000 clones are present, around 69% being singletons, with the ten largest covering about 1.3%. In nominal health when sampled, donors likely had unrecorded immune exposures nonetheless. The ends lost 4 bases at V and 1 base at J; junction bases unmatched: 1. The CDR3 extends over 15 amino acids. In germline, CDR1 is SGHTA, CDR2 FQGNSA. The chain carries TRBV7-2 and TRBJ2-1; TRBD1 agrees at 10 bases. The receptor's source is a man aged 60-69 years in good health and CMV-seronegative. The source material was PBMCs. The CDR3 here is CASSWDRGSYNEQFF. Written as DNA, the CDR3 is TGTGCCAGCAGCTGGGACAGGGGTTCCTACAATGAGCAGTTCTTC.